This T cell receptor (beta chain) was obtained from a study of Ad26.COV2.S vaccination and SARS-CoV-2 variants. Whole-study context: The trial was COV1001 and the donor's arm was Ad26.COV2.S.

The table came from immunoSEQ multiplex PCR; TCRdb's copy has only in-frame clones and leaves some out. The sample lists hundreds of thousands of clones; 86% were seen once. The treatment was: roughly 19 received Ad26.COV2.S at low or high dose, single or two shots; roughly five received placebo; per-sample allocation not given. Vaccine and placebo recipients were sampled on day 63 after the first injection. The specimen comprised peripheral blood, sampled in a trial of Ad26.COV2.S vaccine versus placebo. This TCR was recovered from a person between 18 and 59 years old who received the Ad26.COV2.S COVID-19 vaccine or a placebo.

The CDR3 region has the DNA TGCGCCAGCCGTGGGGCCAACGTCCTGACTTTC. Encoded protein: CASRGANVLTF. This chain uses TRBV4-3 with TRBJ2-6; D remains ambiguous. The CDR3 contains 11 residues. CDR1 and CDR2 from the germline V gene are LGHNA and YSLEER. The V end lost 8 bases, the J end lost 3 bases, and 2 bases lay between the germline ends.